The following is a T cell receptor beta chain sequence with its context. The target antigen is unknown. Template switching supplied a universal primer site; unique molecular identifiers were carried on the cDNA. TCRdb re-called the 5' RACE reads through MiXCR, storing one row per CDR3 protein. The sample carries under 350,000 distinct CDR3 sequences, 9.5% recorded once. This CDR3 has 15 residues. The V end lost 9 bases, the J end lost 1 base, and 17 bases lay between the germline ends. Germline lookup yields CDR1 KGHDR and CDR2 SFDVKD. This specimen comes from a study of identical twins. Study findings and constraints: Abundant beta clonotypes from cord blood bore fewer insertions; memory repertoires lacked this pattern.

These data were likewise used in another study, on yellow fever vaccine responses in identical twins. In that study: Reportedly, twins showed a vaccine T cell response that looked partly convergent and partly personalized.

Sequenced sample: CD8+ T cells sorted from blood. This sequence was found in a woman aged 18-35 years in good health. The chain links TRBV24-1 to TRBJ1-1; D uncertain. In DNA, the CDR3 is TGTGCCACCGAAAACCACGTAGCCTGGAACACTGAAGCTTTCTTT. Translated, it gives CATENHVAWNTEAFF.